Given below is one TCR beta chain in context. The antigen is unknown. This entry belongs to a study of cytomegalovirus exposure and HLA in healthy donors. General study results and limits: There were some public TCRs occurring in many donors, but most TCR sequences were rare.

Sequencing was performed with immunoSEQ multiplex PCR; in TCRdb, only in-frame clones are kept and a portion is missing. The sample holds about 130,000 clones, roughly 89% seen once. V was pared by 7 bases and J by 3 bases, with 8 bases of the junction left unmatched. CDR1 and CDR2 from the germline V gene are SGHRS and YFSETQ. The CDR3 spans 14 residues. The specimen was PBMCs. This TCR was sampled from a woman younger than 30 in good health and CMV-seropositive. The chain couples TRBV5-1 to TRBJ2-7; the match to TRBD1 covers 9 bases. CDR3 amino acids: CASGSGTGFYEQYF. In DNA form, the CDR3 reads TGCGCCAGCGGATCCGGGACAGGGTTCTACGAGCAGTACTTC.